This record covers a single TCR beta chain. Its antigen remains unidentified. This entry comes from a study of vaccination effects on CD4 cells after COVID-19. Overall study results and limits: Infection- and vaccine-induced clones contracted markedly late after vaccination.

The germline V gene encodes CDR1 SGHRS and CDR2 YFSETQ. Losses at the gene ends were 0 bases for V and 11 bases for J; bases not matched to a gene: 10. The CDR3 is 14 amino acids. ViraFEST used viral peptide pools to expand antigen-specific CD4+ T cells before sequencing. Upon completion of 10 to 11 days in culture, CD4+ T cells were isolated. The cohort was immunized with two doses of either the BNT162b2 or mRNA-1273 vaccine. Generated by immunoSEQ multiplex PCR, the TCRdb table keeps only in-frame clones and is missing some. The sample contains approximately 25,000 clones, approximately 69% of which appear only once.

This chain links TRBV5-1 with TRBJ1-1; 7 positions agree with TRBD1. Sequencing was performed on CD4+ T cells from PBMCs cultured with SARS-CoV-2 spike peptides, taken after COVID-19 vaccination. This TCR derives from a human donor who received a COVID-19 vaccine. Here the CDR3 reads CASSLGSRGTGAFF. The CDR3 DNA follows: TGCGCCAGCAGCTTGGGTTCCAGGGGGACGGGGGCTTTCTTT.